This T cell receptor beta chain came from a study of T cells in Graves' hyperthyroidism and ophthalmopathy. Study-level results: Blood held most thyroid clonotypes expanded above 0.001 frequency. Stable hyperthyroidism was separated from ophthalmopathy by a model based on 13 V-J features. The model forecast ophthalmopathy, anticipating it by a median roughly 6 months before onset.

This clonotype was detected many times. As yet, its antigen is unknown. Trimming stripped 3 bases from V and 8 bases from J, with 14 bases between. This CDR3 spans 14 amino acids. From RNA transcripts, TCR beta CDR3 regions were amplified. With the HTBI primer set, the TCR CDR3 went through a first round of RT-PCR. TCRdb fed the multiplex PCR reads into MiXCR, producing one record per CDR3 protein. The sample consists of about 380,000 distinct CDR3 sequences, approximately 14% of them appearing once. Approximately 10 ml of fresh peripheral blood supplied the PBMCs. The clonotype originates from a woman aged 55 to 70 with Graves' hyperthyroidism. The sequenced material came from blood. The V and J genes are TRBV12-3 or TRBV12-4 and TRBJ2-1; D could derive from TRBD1 or TRBD2 (5 bases each). This CDR3 reads CASSLGDLGHEQFF. Here the CDR3 DNA reads TGTGCCAGCAGTTTGGGGGATTTGGGGCATGAGCAGTTCTTC.